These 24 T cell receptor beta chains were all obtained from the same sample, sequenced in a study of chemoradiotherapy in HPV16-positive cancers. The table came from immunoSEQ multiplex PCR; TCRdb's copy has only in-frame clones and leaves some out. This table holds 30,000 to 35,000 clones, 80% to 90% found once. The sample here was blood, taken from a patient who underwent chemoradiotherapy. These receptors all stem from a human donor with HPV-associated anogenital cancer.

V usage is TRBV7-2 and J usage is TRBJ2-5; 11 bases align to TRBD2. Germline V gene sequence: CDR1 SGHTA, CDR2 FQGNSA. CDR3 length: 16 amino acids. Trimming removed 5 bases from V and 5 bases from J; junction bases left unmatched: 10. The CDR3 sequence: CASSPHRLAGSETQYF. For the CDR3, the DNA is TGTGCCAGCAGCCCGCACCGACTAGCGGGGTCGGAGACCCAGTACTTC.

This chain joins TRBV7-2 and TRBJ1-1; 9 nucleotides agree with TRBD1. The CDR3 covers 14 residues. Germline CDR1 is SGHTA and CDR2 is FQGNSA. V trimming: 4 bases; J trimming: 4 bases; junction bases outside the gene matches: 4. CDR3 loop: CASSSTGGITEAFF. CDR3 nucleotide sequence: TGTGCCAGCAGCTCGACAGGGGGAATCACTGAAGCTTTCTTT.

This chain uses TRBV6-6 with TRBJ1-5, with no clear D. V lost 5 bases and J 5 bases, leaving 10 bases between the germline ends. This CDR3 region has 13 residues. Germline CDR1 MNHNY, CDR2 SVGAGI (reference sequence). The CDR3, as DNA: TGTGCCAGCAGTGTAAACTACGATCAGCCCCAGCATTTT. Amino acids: CASSVNYDQPQHF.

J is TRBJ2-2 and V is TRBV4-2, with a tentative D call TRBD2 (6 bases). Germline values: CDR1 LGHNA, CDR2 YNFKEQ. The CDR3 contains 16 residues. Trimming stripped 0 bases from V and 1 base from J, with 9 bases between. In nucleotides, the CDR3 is TGTGCCAGCAGCCAAGAGTCCGGGGGGAACACCGGGGAGCTGTTTTTT. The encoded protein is CASSQESGGNTGELFF.

In nucleotides, the CDR3 is TGTGCCAGCAGTGCATTGCCCTTCTCTAGTGGGGGAAGCACAGATACGCAGTATTTT. It codes for CASSALPFSSGGSTDTQYF. The J gene is TRBJ2-3, the V gene TRBV6-4; D is tentatively TRBD1 or TRBD2 (5 bases each). There are 19 residues in the CDR3. Per the germline V gene, CDR1 is MRHNA and CDR2 is SNTAGT. V shed 4 bases and J shed 0 bases, with 23 bases lying between them.

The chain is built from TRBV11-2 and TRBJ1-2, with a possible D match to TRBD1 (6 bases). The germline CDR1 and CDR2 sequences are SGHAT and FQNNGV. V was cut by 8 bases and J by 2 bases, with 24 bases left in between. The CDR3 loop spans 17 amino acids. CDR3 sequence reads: CASVPWGVGQTNYGYTF. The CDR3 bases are TGTGCCAGCGTCCCTTGGGGGGTCGGACAGACCAACTATGGCTACACCTTC. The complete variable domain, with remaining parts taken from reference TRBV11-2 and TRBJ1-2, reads EAGVAQSPRYKIIEKRQSVAFWCNPISGHATLYWYQQILGQGPKLLIQFQNNGVVDDSQLPKDRFSAERLKGVDSTLKIQPAKLEDSAVYLCASVPWGVGQTNYGYTFGSGTRLTVV.

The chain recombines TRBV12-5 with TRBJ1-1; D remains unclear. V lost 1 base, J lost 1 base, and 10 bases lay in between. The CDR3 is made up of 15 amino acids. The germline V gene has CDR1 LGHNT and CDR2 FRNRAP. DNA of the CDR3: TGTGCTAGTGGTTTGGCCCGTTCGGAGAACACTGAAGCTTTCTTT. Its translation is CASGLARSENTEAFF.

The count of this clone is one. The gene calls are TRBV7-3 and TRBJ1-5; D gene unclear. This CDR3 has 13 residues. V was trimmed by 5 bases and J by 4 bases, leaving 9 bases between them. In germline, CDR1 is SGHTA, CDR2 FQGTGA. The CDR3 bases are TGTGCCAGCAGCGAGGAGGGAAATCAGCCCCAGCATTTT. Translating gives CASSEEGNQPQHF.

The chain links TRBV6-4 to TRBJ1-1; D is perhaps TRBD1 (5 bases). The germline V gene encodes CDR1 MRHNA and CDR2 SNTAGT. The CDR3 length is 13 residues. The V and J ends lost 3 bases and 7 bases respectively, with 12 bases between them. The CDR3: CASSEGLGHEAFF. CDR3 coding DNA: TGTGCCAGCAGTGAGGGTCTAGGACATGAAGCTTTCTTT.

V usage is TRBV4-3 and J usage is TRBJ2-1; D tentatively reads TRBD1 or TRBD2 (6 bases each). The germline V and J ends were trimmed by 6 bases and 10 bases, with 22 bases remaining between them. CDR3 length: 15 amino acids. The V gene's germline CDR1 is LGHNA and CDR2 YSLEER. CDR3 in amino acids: CASRPRGSGREEQFF. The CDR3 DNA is TGCGCCAGCAGACCCAGGGGTTCGGGTCGGGAGGAGCAGTTCTTC.

The CDR3: CASTPPRGRGYTF. Written as DNA, the CDR3 is TGTGCCAGCACCCCCCCCCGGGGGCGAGGCTACACCTTC. The rearrangement uses TRBV11-2 and TRBJ1-2; TRBD1 might be the D (6 bases). The CDR3 runs to 13 residues. Germline V CDR1 and CDR2: SGHAT, FQNNGV. The V end was cut by 7 bases, the J end by 8 bases, with 17 bases between.

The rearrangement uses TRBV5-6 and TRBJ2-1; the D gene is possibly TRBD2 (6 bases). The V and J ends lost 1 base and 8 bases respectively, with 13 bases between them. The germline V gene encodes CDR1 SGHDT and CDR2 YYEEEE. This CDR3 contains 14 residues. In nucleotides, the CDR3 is TGTGCCAGCAGCTTGTATGGTTCGGGGGATGAGCAGTTCTTC. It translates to CASSLYGSGDEQFF.

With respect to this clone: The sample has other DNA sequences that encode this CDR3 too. The CDR3 loop reads CASSLGGGNVDEQYF. In DNA form, the CDR3 reads TGTGCCAGCAGCTTAGGTGGCGGGAACGTCGACGAGCAGTACTTC. The V and J genes are TRBV11-1 and TRBJ2-7; tentatively, D is TRBD2 (6 bases). From germline, CDR1 is SGHAT and CDR2 FQDESV (reference sequence). V lost 1 base, J lost 5 bases, and 15 bases lay in between. This CDR3 region has 15 residues.

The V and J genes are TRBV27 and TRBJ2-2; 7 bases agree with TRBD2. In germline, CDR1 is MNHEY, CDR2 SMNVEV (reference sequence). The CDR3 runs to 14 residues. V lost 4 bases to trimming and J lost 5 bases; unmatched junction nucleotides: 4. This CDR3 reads CASSSTLATGELFF. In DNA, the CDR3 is TGTGCCAGCAGTTCGACACTAGCGACCGGGGAGCTGTTTTTT.

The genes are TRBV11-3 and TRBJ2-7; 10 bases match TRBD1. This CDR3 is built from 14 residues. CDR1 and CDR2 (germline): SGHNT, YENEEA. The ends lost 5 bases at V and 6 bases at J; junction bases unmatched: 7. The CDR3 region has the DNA TGTGCCAGCAGCGCGGGACAGGGGTCAATCGAGCAGTACTTC. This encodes CASSAGQGSIEQYF.

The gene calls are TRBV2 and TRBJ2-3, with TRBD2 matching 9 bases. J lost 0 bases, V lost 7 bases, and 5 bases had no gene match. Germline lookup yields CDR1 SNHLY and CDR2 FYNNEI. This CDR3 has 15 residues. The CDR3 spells CASTGLASSTDTQYF. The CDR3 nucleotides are TGTGCCAGCACTGGACTAGCGTCTAGCACAGATACGCAGTATTTT. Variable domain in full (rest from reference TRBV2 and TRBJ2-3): EPEVTQTPSHQVTQMGQEVILRCVPISNHLYFYWYRQILGQKVEFLVSFYNNEISEKSEIFDDQFSVERPDGSNFTLKIRSTKLEDSAMYFCASTGLASSTDTQYFGPGTRLTVL.

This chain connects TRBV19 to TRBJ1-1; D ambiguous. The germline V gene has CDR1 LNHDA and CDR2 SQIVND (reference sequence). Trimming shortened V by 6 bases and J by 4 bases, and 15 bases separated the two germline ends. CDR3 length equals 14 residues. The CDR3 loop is CASSEREGSTEAFF. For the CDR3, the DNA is TGTGCCAGTAGCGAGCGGGAGGGATCCACTGAAGCTTTCTTT.

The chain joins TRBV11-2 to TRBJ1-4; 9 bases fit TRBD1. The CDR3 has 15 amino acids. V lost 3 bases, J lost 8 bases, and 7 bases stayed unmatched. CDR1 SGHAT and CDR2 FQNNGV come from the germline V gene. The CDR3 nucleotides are TGTGCCAGCAGCTTCGGGACAGGGATAGGGGAAAAACTGTTTTTT. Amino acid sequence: CASSFGTGIGEKLFF.

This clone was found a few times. In DNA form, the CDR3 reads TGCGCCAGCAGCGGAGGGGGGCCGGGGAGGGGAGTTGAAGCTTTCTTT. This sequence encodes CASSGGGPGRGVEAFF. The V and J genes are TRBV5-1 and TRBJ1-1; tentative D call: TRBD1 (6 bases). CDR1 and CDR2 (germline): SGHRS, YFSETQ. The CDR3 extends over 16 amino acids. V lost 4 bases and J lost 7, with 23 bases in between.

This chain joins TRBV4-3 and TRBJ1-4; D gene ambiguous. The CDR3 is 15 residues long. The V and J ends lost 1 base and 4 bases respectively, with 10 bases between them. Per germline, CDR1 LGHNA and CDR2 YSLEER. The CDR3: CASSQVGSLNEKLFF. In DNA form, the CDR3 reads TGCGCCAGCAGCCAAGTCGGGTCCCTTAATGAAAAACTGTTTTTT.

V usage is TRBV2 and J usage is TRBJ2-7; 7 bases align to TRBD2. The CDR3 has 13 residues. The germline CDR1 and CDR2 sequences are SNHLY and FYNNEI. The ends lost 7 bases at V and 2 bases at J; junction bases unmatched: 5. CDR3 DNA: TGTGCCAGCATTGCGCTAGCGGCCTACGAGCAGTACTTC. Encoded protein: CASIALAAYEQYF.

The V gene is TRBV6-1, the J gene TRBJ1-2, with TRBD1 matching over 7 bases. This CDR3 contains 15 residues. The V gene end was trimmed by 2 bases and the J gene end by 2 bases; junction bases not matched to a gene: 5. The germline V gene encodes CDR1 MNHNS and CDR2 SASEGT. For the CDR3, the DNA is TGTGCCAGCAGTGAAAAGGACAGGCTCAACTATGGCTACACCTTC. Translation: CASSEKDRLNYGYTF.

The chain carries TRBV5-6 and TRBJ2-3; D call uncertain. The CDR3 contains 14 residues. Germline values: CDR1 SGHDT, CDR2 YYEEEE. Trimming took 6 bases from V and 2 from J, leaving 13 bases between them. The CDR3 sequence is CASTFGGFTDTQYF. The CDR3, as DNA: TGTGCCAGCACCTTCGGCGGTTTCACAGATACGCAGTATTTT.

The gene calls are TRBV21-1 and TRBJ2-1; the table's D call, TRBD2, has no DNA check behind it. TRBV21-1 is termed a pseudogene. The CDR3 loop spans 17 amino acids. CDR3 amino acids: CASSKGTTSSGENEQFF. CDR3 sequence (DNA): TGTGCCAGCAGCAAAGGAACAACTTCATCCGGGGAAAATGAGCAGTTCTTC.